This T cell receptor beta chain was recorded in a study of blood T cell repertoires in COVID-19. About the study: Material from acute and convalescent COVID-19 was sourced from the United States, Italy and Spain. From T cells, B-cell-depleted T cells, or PBMCs came the material, which was cDNA or gDNA.

In the original workflow: Scientists estimated how many nucleated cells there were by amplifying reference gene primers. Using immunoSEQ multiplex PCR, the repertoire was profiled, and TCRdb retains in-frame clones only, with some absent. That table gives V, J and clone size, and the DNA gave D and trimming. Counted here are roughly 8,700 clones, about 86% occurring once; the ten biggest clones make up 7.2%. Germline CDR1 reads SEHNR; CDR2 reads FQNEAQ (reference sequence). This CDR3 has 11 residues. Trimming took 10 bases from V and 3 from J, leaving 9 bases between them. This receptor was identified in a human donor with active COVID-19. The donor label of this sample is uncertain. V usage is TRBV7-9 and J usage is TRBJ1-1, with D unresolved. Material: peripheral blood. For the CDR3, the DNA is TGTGCCACCGGACTGCACACTGAAGCTTTCTTT. Its protein product is CATGLHTEAFF.